These T cell receptor beta chains were read from a single sample in a study of T cell repertoires in cytomegalovirus infection. TCRdb re-derived calls from the reads in MiXCR, one entry per CDR3 protein. The sample gives 360,000 or so distinct CDR3 sequences, about 35% of which show up once; approximately 15% is in the top ten. Their antigen targets remain unknown. Here the sequenced sample was cultured PBMCs, taken from culture after CMV antigen stimulation. The receptors derive from a human donor in good health (CMV status not recorded). Some clones in this sample may be carry-over from other donors' samples. The CDR3 runs from the conserved cysteine through the conserved F or W. Each record gives: D gene, clone size, J gene, V gene, CDR3 DNA, CDR3 protein. D genes are given only for firm matches. A row's size may be missing; if present it is once, few, many or a size class.

D gene: -; clone size: -; J gene: TRBJ2-2; V gene: TRBV7-2; CDR3 DNA: TGTGCCAGCAGCTTAAACAGTAACACCGGGGAGCTGTTTTTT; CDR3 protein: CASSLNSNTGELFF
D gene: -; clone size: few; J gene: TRBJ1-1; V gene: TRBV12-3/TRBV12-4; CDR3 DNA: TGTGCCAGCAGTTTAGCTGTGGACACTGAAGCTTTCTTT; CDR3 protein: CASSLAVDTEAFF
D gene: TRBD1; clone size: -; J gene: TRBJ2-1; V gene: TRBV20-1; CDR3 DNA: TGCAGTGCTAGTAGGACAGGTTTGCAGTTCTTC; CDR3 protein: CSASRTGLQFF
D gene: TRBD1; clone size: -; J gene: TRBJ2-2; V gene: TRBV12-3/TRBV12-4; CDR3 DNA: TGTGCCAGCAGATTACGAACAGGGGCGAACACCGGGGAGCTGTTTTTT; CDR3 protein: CASRLRTGANTGELFF
D gene: TRBD1; clone size: many; J gene: TRBJ2-1; V gene: TRBV10-3; CDR3 DNA: TGTGCCATCAAATCCGGGACAGGCTACAATGAGCAGTTCTTC; CDR3 protein: CAIKSGTGYNEQFF
D gene: -; clone size: -; J gene: TRBJ1-6; V gene: TRBV11-2; CDR3 DNA: TGTGCCAGCAGCCCACGTTCTAATTCACCCCTCCACTTT; CDR3 protein: CASSPRSNSPLHF
D gene: -; clone size: -; J gene: TRBJ2-1; V gene: TRBV7-2; CDR3 DNA: TGTGCCAGCAGCAGGGACCGTGACAATGAGCAGTTCTTC; CDR3 protein: CASSRDRDNEQFF
D gene: TRBD2; clone size: -; J gene: TRBJ2-7; V gene: TRBV7-2; CDR3 DNA: TGTGCCAGCAGCCATCGGACTAGCGGGAGCACCGAGCAGTACTTC; CDR3 protein: CASSHRTSGSTEQYF
D gene: TRBD1; clone size: -; J gene: TRBJ1-2; V gene: TRBV28; CDR3 DNA: TGTGCCAGCATTCTCACCGGGACAGGGGCGCACCTCTATGGCTACACCTTC; CDR3 protein: CASILTGTGAHLYGYTF
D gene: -; clone size: -; J gene: TRBJ2-5; V gene: TRBV10-3; CDR3 DNA: TGTGCCATCAGGGACAGTACTCAAGAGACCCAGTACTTC; CDR3 protein: CAIRDSTQETQYF
D gene: TRBD2; clone size: few; J gene: TRBJ2-3; V gene: TRBV4-3; CDR3 DNA: TGCGCCAGCAGCCAAGATTGGACTAGCGGAAGCACAGATACGCAGTATTTT; CDR3 protein: CASSQDWTSGSTDTQYF
D gene: -; clone size: -; J gene: TRBJ1-2; V gene: TRBV10-3; CDR3 DNA: TGTGCCATCAGTGCTGGATCTAACTATGGCTACACCTTC; CDR3 protein: CAISAGSNYGYTF
D gene: -; clone size: -; J gene: TRBJ2-2; V gene: TRBV7-9; CDR3 DNA: TGTGCCAGCAGCTTACCAAGGACGGAGGGGAACACCGGGGAGCTGTTTTTT; CDR3 protein: CASSLPRTEGNTGELFF
D gene: TRBD2; clone size: few; J gene: TRBJ2-1; V gene: TRBV11-3; CDR3 DNA: TGTGCCAGCGTTGGGACTAGCGGGAGCAATGAGCAGTTCTTC; CDR3 protein: CASVGTSGSNEQFF
D gene: TRBD1; clone size: -; J gene: TRBJ1-5; V gene: TRBV7-6; CDR3 DNA: TGTGCCAGCAATTTTCGGGGACAGGGATTGAAACAGCCCCAGCATTTT; CDR3 protein: CASNFRGQGLKQPQHF
D gene: -; clone size: -; J gene: TRBJ1-2; V gene: TRBV6-6; CDR3 DNA: TGTGCCAGCAGGGGCTCAAGCAGGCCCAACTATGGCTACACCTTC; CDR3 protein: CASRGSSRPNYGYTF
D gene: TRBD1; clone size: -; J gene: TRBJ1-3; V gene: TRBV15; CDR3 DNA: TGTGCCACCAGCAGTGACAGGGGGCCTGGAAACACCATATATTTT; CDR3 protein: CATSSDRGPGNTIYF
D gene: -; clone size: -; J gene: TRBJ2-3; V gene: TRBV4-1; CDR3 DNA: TGCGCCAGCAGCCAAGATTTTAAAGCCTTCGGCGCAGATACGCAGTATTTT; CDR3 protein: CASSQDFKAFGADTQYF
D gene: -; clone size: few; J gene: TRBJ2-1; V gene: TRBV19; CDR3 DNA: TGTGCCAGTAGTCCCCTAGCGACTAACAATGAGCAGTTCTTC; CDR3 protein: CASSPLATNNEQFF
D gene: TRBD1; clone size: few; J gene: TRBJ2-7; V gene: TRBV10-3; CDR3 DNA: TGTGCCATCAGTCCAGGGGGCAACAACGAGCAGTACTTC; CDR3 protein: CAISPGGNNEQYF
D gene: TRBD2; clone size: -; J gene: TRBJ2-2; V gene: TRBV4-1; CDR3 DNA: TGCGCCAGCAGCCAAGGAATCGGGGGGGGCTCCGGGGAGCTGTTTTTT; CDR3 protein: CASSQGIGGGSGELFF
D gene: -; clone size: -; J gene: TRBJ2-1; V gene: TRBV19; CDR3 DNA: TGTGCCAGTAGTAGGCCAGGGAATAGCAATGAGCAGTTCTTC; CDR3 protein: CASSRPGNSNEQFF
D gene: -; clone size: -; J gene: TRBJ1-1; V gene: TRBV6-1; CDR3 DNA: TGTGCCAGCAAAGTCGACAGGCCTAACACTGAAGCTTTCTTT; CDR3 protein: CASKVDRPNTEAFF
D gene: -; clone size: -; J gene: TRBJ1-5; V gene: TRBV30; CDR3 DNA: TGTGCCTGGAGTGTACGAACTGAAGCGCCCCAGCATTTT; CDR3 protein: CAWSVRTEAPQHF
D gene: -; clone size: -; J gene: TRBJ2-1; V gene: TRBV28; CDR3 DNA: TGTGCCAGCAGTTTGACGTTCCGCAATGAGCAGTTCTTC; CDR3 protein: CASSLTFRNEQFF
D gene: -; clone size: few; J gene: TRBJ2-1; V gene: TRBV29-1; CDR3 DNA: TGCAGCGTTGAGGCGCGAACCTACAATGAGCAGTTCTTC; CDR3 protein: CSVEARTYNEQFF
D gene: -; clone size: few; J gene: TRBJ2-1; V gene: TRBV7-2; CDR3 DNA: TGTGCCAGCAGCAAGGACTGGTACAATGAGCAGTTCTTC; CDR3 protein: CASSKDWYNEQFF
D gene: TRBD1; clone size: -; J gene: TRBJ2-3; V gene: TRBV15; CDR3 DNA: TGTGCCACCAGCAGAGTTGGGACAGGGGGGCCATCAGATACGCAGTATTTT; CDR3 protein: CATSRVGTGGPSDTQYF
D gene: -; clone size: -; J gene: TRBJ1-4; V gene: TRBV19; CDR3 DNA: TGTGCCAGTAGTATTATCACGGCGGCAACTAATGAAAAACTGTTTTTT; CDR3 protein: CASSIITAATNEKLFF
D gene: -; clone size: -; J gene: TRBJ1-1; V gene: TRBV18; CDR3 DNA: TGTGCCAGCTCACCACAGGAGAGAACTGAAGCTTTCTTT; CDR3 protein: CASSPQERTEAFF
D gene: -; clone size: few; J gene: TRBJ2-3; V gene: TRBV4-2; CDR3 DNA: TGTGCCAGCAGCCAAAGTCCAGCGAGCACAGATACGCAGTATTTT; CDR3 protein: CASSQSPASTDTQYF
D gene: -; clone size: few; J gene: TRBJ2-7; V gene: TRBV19; CDR3 DNA: TGTGCCAGTAGCGCAGGGGCTGGCTACGAGCAGTACTTC; CDR3 protein: CASSAGAGYEQYF
D gene: -; clone size: -; J gene: TRBJ2-4; V gene: TRBV4-1; CDR3 DNA: TGCGCCAGCAGCCAAGATAGGGGGAAGAGACTAGCCAAAAACATTCAGTACTTC; CDR3 protein: CASSQDRGKRLAKNIQYF
D gene: TRBD2; clone size: -; J gene: TRBJ2-7; V gene: TRBV7-2; CDR3 DNA: TGTGCCAGCAGTAGCGGGAGTGTTACGGGCGAGCAGTACTTC; CDR3 protein: CASSSGSVTGEQYF
D gene: -; clone size: -; J gene: TRBJ1-1; V gene: TRBV30; CDR3 DNA: TGTGCCTGGAGGAGGGGTGGCACTGAAGCTTTCTTT; CDR3 protein: CAWRRGGTEAFF
D gene: TRBD2; clone size: -; J gene: TRBJ2-3; V gene: TRBV14; CDR3 DNA: TGTGCCAGCAGCCAAGATTGGGCTAGCGGTACAGATACGCAGTATTTT; CDR3 protein: CASSQDWASGTDTQYF
D gene: -; clone size: once; J gene: TRBJ1-1; V gene: TRBV3-1; CDR3 DNA: TGTGCCAGCAGCCCCCGGGGGACGGCTGAAGCTTTCTTT; CDR3 protein: CASSPRGTAEAFF
D gene: TRBD1; clone size: -; J gene: TRBJ1-4; V gene: TRBV10-3; CDR3 DNA: TGTGCCATCACCGAGACAGGGTTCCAAGAAAAACTGTTTTTT; CDR3 protein: CAITETGFQEKLFF
D gene: TRBD1; clone size: -; J gene: TRBJ1-3; V gene: TRBV28; CDR3 DNA: TGTGCCAGCAGCACCGGGACAGGGGGCTCCTCTGGAAACACCATATATTTT; CDR3 protein: CASSTGTGGSSGNTIYF
D gene: -; clone size: -; J gene: TRBJ2-2; V gene: TRBV20-1; CDR3 DNA: TGCAGTGCTAGAGTAGGCCCCACCGGGGAGCTGTTTTTT; CDR3 protein: CSARVGPTGELFF
D gene: -; clone size: few; J gene: TRBJ1-1; V gene: TRBV7-2; CDR3 DNA: TGTGCCAGCAGTCAAAACGCCCGGAACACTGAAGCTTTCTTT; CDR3 protein: CASSQNARNTEAFF
D gene: -; clone size: -; J gene: TRBJ1-1; V gene: TRBV6-5; CDR3 DNA: TGTGCCAGCAGTTACTCGGTAGCCTTGAACACTGAAGCTTTCTTT; CDR3 protein: CASSYSVALNTEAFF
D gene: -; clone size: few; J gene: TRBJ2-7; V gene: TRBV4-1; CDR3 DNA: TGCGCCAGCAGCCAAGTAACGGAGCCCTACGAGCAGTACTTC; CDR3 protein: CASSQVTEPYEQYF
D gene: TRBD2; clone size: many; J gene: TRBJ2-1; V gene: TRBV6-2/TRBV6-3; CDR3 DNA: TGTGCCAGCAGCCAAACTAGCGGGAGAGTCTACAATGAGCAGTTCTTC; CDR3 protein: CASSQTSGRVYNEQFF
D gene: -; clone size: many; J gene: TRBJ2-7; V gene: TRBV7-2; CDR3 DNA: TGTGCCAGCAGCCCCAGAGGGGGGCCCGACTACGAGCAGTACTTC; CDR3 protein: CASSPRGGPDYEQYF
D gene: TRBD1; clone size: -; J gene: TRBJ2-3; V gene: TRBV19; CDR3 DNA: TGTGCCAGTTCCGGGACAGGGGTAGATACGCAGTATTTT; CDR3 protein: CASSGTGVDTQYF
D gene: TRBD1; clone size: few; J gene: TRBJ1-5; V gene: TRBV12-3/TRBV12-4; CDR3 DNA: TGTGCCAGCAGTCTAGAGGGACAGGAACAGCCCCAGCATTTT; CDR3 protein: CASSLEGQEQPQHF
D gene: TRBD2; clone size: -; J gene: TRBJ2-2; V gene: TRBV6-2/TRBV6-3; CDR3 DNA: TGTGCCAGCAGTTGGGTAGCGGGAGGCCCCGGGGAGCTGTTTTTT; CDR3 protein: CASSWVAGGPGELFF
D gene: -; clone size: -; J gene: TRBJ1-2; V gene: TRBV20-1; CDR3 DNA: TGCAGTGCTAAGGACACGGGGATCAACTATGGCTACACCTTC; CDR3 protein: CSAKDTGINYGYTF
D gene: -; clone size: -; J gene: TRBJ2-3; V gene: TRBV4-3; CDR3 DNA: TGCGCCAGCAGCCAAATGAGTTTGGCGACTAGCACAGATACGCAGTATTTT; CDR3 protein: CASSQMSLATSTDTQYF
D gene: -; clone size: -; J gene: TRBJ2-3; V gene: TRBV28; CDR3 DNA: TGTGCCAGCAGTTTATCCGGGCCTCCCCCAGATACGCAGTATTTT; CDR3 protein: CASSLSGPPPDTQYF
D gene: -; clone size: many; J gene: TRBJ2-7; V gene: TRBV7-2; CDR3 DNA: TGTGCCAGCAGCAATAATTACAGGGCTCGGTACGAGCAGTACTTC; CDR3 protein: CASSNNYRARYEQYF
D gene: TRBD2; clone size: few; J gene: TRBJ2-1; V gene: TRBV7-8; CDR3 DNA: TGTGCCAGCAGCTTAGGACTAGCGAGGATCTACAATGAGCAGTTCTTC; CDR3 protein: CASSLGLARIYNEQFF
D gene: TRBD2; clone size: -; J gene: TRBJ2-3; V gene: TRBV11-1; CDR3 DNA: TGTGCCAGCAGCCGAAGACTAGCGGGAGTCGCAGATACGCAGTATTTT; CDR3 protein: CASSRRLAGVADTQYF
D gene: TRBD2; clone size: -; J gene: TRBJ2-7; V gene: TRBV5-1; CDR3 DNA: TGCGCCAGCAGCCGGGGGGGTAGTAGTACCTACGAGCAGTACTTC; CDR3 protein: CASSRGGSSTYEQYF
D gene: -; clone size: -; J gene: TRBJ2-3; V gene: TRBV24-1; CDR3 DNA: TGTGCCACCAGTGACCCGGCGGACAGCACAGATACGCAGTATTTT; CDR3 protein: CATSDPADSTDTQYF